The table lists the clone carrying this T cell receptor beta chain with a few counts. Trimming cost V 5 bases and J 2 bases; bases outside gene matches: 4. CDR3 length: 13 amino acids. CDR1 is SQVTM and CDR2 is ANQGSEA in the germline V gene. The sample is drawn from a study of blood T cell repertoires in COVID-19. Study details: Some COVID-19 samples were acute and others convalescent; all came from the United States, Italy and Spain.

Which cohort a participant joined came from the clinical history participants gave. All recovered Cohort 3 donors got two negative PCRs, got clearance, or saw symptom resolution. The table came from immunoSEQ multiplex PCR; TCRdb's copy has only in-frame clones and leaves some out. The table shows approximately 470,000 clones, with 87% occurring only once. This TCR was recovered from a woman under 30 who had recovered from COVID-19. Sequencing was carried out using PBMCs or T cells enriched from blood (not recorded which). V usage is TRBV29-1 and J usage is TRBJ2-5, with TRBD1 matching over 8 bases. The CDR3 reads CSVMNRGQETQYF. The DNA of the CDR3 is TGCAGCGTTATGAACAGGGGGCAAGAGACCCAGTACTTC.